The 27 T cell receptor beta chains below come from one sample, sequenced in a study of tumor and adjacent non-tumor tissue in lung cancer. No cell sorting was done before RNA was extracted from the tissue. TCRbeta libraries were built with three rounds of nested PCR, modified from ARM-PCR. MiXCR, applied by TCRdb to the multiplex PCR reads, yields one record per CDR3 protein. Of approximately 90,000 distinct CDR3 sequences listed, 61% are singletons. Specimen: lung tumor tissue. The receptors here all came from a man between 70 and 80 years old with non-small cell lung cancer.

This clonotype was recorded many times. This chain joins TRBV10-3 and TRBJ1-1; TRBD1 might be the D (5 bases). The germline V gene encodes CDR1 ENHRY and CDR2 SYGVKD. The CDR3 sequence is 13 residues long. Trimming shortened V by 5 bases and J by 1 base, and 8 bases separated the two germline ends. The CDR3 reads CAISFQGNTEAFF. CDR3 bases: TGTGCCATCAGTTTCCAGGGGAACACTGAAGCTTTCTTT.

Comments on this clonotype: An end of the junction does not agree with germline; a read error may underlie this. The gene calls are TRBV7-9 and TRBJ2-1; 11 bases align to TRBD1. The CDR3 sequence is 13 residues long. Per the germline V gene, CDR1 is SEHNR and CDR2 is FQNEAQ (reference sequence). CDR3: CVSTRTGGTLQFF. CDR3 coding DNA: TGTGTCAGCACCAGGACAGGGGGCACGCTTCAGTTCTTC.

The chain couples TRBV29-1 to TRBJ2-3; the match to TRBD2 covers 10 bases. The CDR3 contains 13 residues. Germline V CDR1 and CDR2: SQVTM, ANQGSEA. The CDR3 region is CHVRVAGGDTQYF. The CDR3 DNA follows: TGCCACGTACGAGTAGCGGGGGGAGATACGCAGTATTTT.

Regarding this clonotype: Sequence at one end of the junction differs from germline and may be a read error. The J gene is TRBJ2-7, the V gene TRBV28; 7 nucleotides line up with TRBD1. The CDR3 runs 15 residues. The germline V gene has CDR1 MDHEN and CDR2 SYDVKM. In DNA, the CDR3 is TGTGTCAGCAGTCCAATGACAGGGTGGCCCTACGAGCACTACTTC. This sequence encodes CVSSPMTGWPYEHYF.

Concerning this clonotype: A read error may account for a junction end that differs from germline. The V and J genes are TRBV4-1 and TRBJ2-7, with TRBD1 matching over 8 bases. TRBJ2-1 explains the end of the DNA better; the J call may be wrong. The CDR3 totals 12 residues. Germline V gives CDR1 MGHRA, CDR2 YSYEKL. CDR3 sequence (DNA): TGTGCCAGCAGCGTACAGGGGGGCGAGCAGTTCTTC. Its translation is CASSVQGGEQFF.

This clonotype occurred a few times. An end of the junction does not agree with germline; a read error may underlie this. The chain uses TRBV2 and TRBJ2-1; TRBD2 matches 13 bases. The CDR3 extends over 14 amino acids. Germline-derived CDR1 and CDR2 are SNHLY and FYNNEI. The CDR3 DNA reads TGTGCCAGCAGGGCGGGACTAGCGGGATATGAGCGGTTCTTC. Amino acids: CASRAGLAGYERFF.

This clonotype came up many times. In nucleotides, the CDR3 is TGCAGTGAGGTGCCGGCAGGGGATCATGATGAGCAGTTCTTC. Amino acid sequence: CSEVPAGDHDEQFF. The chain couples TRBV20-1 to TRBJ2-1; possible D gene TRBD1, 6 bases. The germline V gene has CDR1 DFQATT and CDR2 SNEGSKA (reference sequence). V was cut by 7 bases and J by 8 bases, with 21 bases left in between. This CDR3 has 14 amino acids.

With respect to this clonotype: Without the conserved terminal phenylalanine or tryptophan, this CDR3 likely stems from a read error. No DNA is shown, since the ends of the CDR3 on it are uncertain; the CDR3 is the one TCRdb lists. The chain links TRBV11-2 to TRBJ2-3; TRBD1, the table's D call, was not compared with the DNA. The length of the CDR3 is 15 amino acids, counting both ends. Germline CDR1 is SGHAT and CDR2 is FQNNGV. The chain's CDR3 is CASSAGQGLADTQCC.

With regard to this clonotype: One end of the junction fails to match germline, which may point to a read error. The chain joins TRBV11-2 to TRBJ1-5; D is perhaps TRBD1 (5 bases). This CDR3 region has 15 residues. CDR1 SGHAT and CDR2 FQNNGV come from the germline V gene. The CDR3: CVSSFSRGSWQPQHF. CDR3 DNA: TGTGTCAGCAGCTTTTCAAGGGGCAGTTGGCAGCCCCAGCATTTT.

On this clonotype: A much bigger clone sits one base away, suggesting this may be a read error. This chain joins TRBV30 and TRBJ1-5; D not certain. V lost 0 bases to trimming and J lost 10 bases, with 13 bases between them. This CDR3 contains 13 residues. Germline V CDR1 and CDR2: GTSNPN, SVGIG (reference sequence). The CDR3 loop is CAWSVLGRHPQHF. CDR3 sequence (DNA): TGTGCCTGGAGTGTATTGGGTCGTCATCCCCAGCATTTT.

This clonotype was observed at least ten times. V usage is TRBV30 and J usage is TRBJ2-7; 10 nucleotides match TRBD1. Unmatched junction bases numbered 3, after V lost 1 base and J lost 3 bases. The CDR3 totals 14 residues. Germline CDR1 reads GTSNPN; CDR2 reads SVGIG (reference sequence). The CDR3 nucleotides are TGTGCCTGGAGTGGGGGGACAGGGGTCTACGAGCAGTACTTC. It specifies CAWSGGTGVYEQYF.

The chain recombines TRBV6-6 with TRBJ1-2, with D uncertain. The CDR3 has 10 residues. CDR1 and CDR2 (germline): MNHNY, SVGAGI (reference sequence). The V and J ends lost 8 bases and 8 bases respectively, with 9 bases between them. The CDR3 nucleotides read TGTGCCAGCGGTGAGAAGGGCTACACCTTC. Translating gives CASGEKGYTF.

To note about this clonotype: One junction end disagrees with the germline gene, perhaps due to a read error. The gene calls are TRBV5-6 and TRBJ2-2; 9 bases agree with TRBD1. The CDR3 totals 15 residues. Germline V lookup: CDR1 SGHDT, CDR2 YYEEEE. CDR3 bases: TGTGCCAGCAGCTCCGGGACAGGGCCCACCGGGGAGCTTTTTTTT. It is translated as CASSSGTGPTGELFF.

The chain uses TRBV5-1 and TRBJ2-5; D gene unclear. Per the germline V gene, CDR1 is SGHRS and CDR2 is YFSETQ. CDR3 size: 13 residues. Deletions cut 4 bases from V and 4 bases from J, with 11 bases between. The CDR3 here is CASSPRGIETQYF. The DNA for the CDR3 is TGCGCCAGCAGCCCCCGCGGTATAGAGACCCAGTACTTC.

About this clonotype: At one of its ends the junction is not consistent with the germline gene, which may arise from a read error. The chain employs TRBV12-3 or TRBV12-4 and TRBJ2-5; 7 bases are shared with TRBD1. The CDR3 is made up of 13 amino acids. CDR3 sequence reads: CASRLWDRETQYF. In DNA form, the CDR3 reads TGTGCCAGCAGATTGTGGGACAGAGAGACACAGTACTTC.

This clonotype was picked up many times. The chain links TRBV6-1 to TRBJ2-1; TRBD1 aligns across 10 bases. The CDR3 totals 15 residues. Germline V gene sequence: CDR1 MNHNS, CDR2 SASEGT. V shed 4 bases and J 6 bases; nucleotides not matched to a gene: 6. The CDR3 DNA is TGTGCCAGCAGTGCGAGGGACAGGGGACTCAATGAGCAGTTCTTC. As protein: CASSARDRGLNEQFF.

The sample holds a few counts of this clonotype. This may stem from a read error, because a much larger clone lies one nucleotide away. The chain carries TRBV6-1 and TRBJ1-5, with D maybe TRBD1 (5 bases). The CDR3 consists of 14 residues. Per germline, CDR1 MNHNS and CDR2 SASEGT. Trimming stripped 1 base from V and 9 bases from J, with 13 bases between. The CDR3 bases are TGTGCCAGCAGTGAAGGAGGAGGACATCGGCCCCAGCATTTT. It is translated as CASSEGGGHRPQHF.

This clonotype was counted once. The CDR3 does not end in the conserved phenylalanine or tryptophan, so this is likely a read error. The V gene is TRBV11-2, the J gene TRBJ2-3; D unclear. CDR3 size: 15 residues. The V end lost 2 bases, the J end lost 8 bases, and 17 bases lay between the germline ends. Per germline, CDR1 SGHAT and CDR2 FQNNGV. Here the CDR3 DNA reads TGTGCCAGCAGCTTAAACATTCGGGCAGCAGGTACGCAGTATCTT. Translation gives CASSLNIRAAGTQYL.

The genes are TRBV19 and TRBJ2-1, with 9 bases that match TRBD2. CDR1 and CDR2 from the germline V gene are LNHDA and SQIVND (reference sequence). The ends lost 5 bases at V and 10 bases at J; junction bases unmatched: 6. This CDR3 comprises 13 residues. This chain's CDR3 is CASSPGLALEQFF. The CDR3, as DNA: TGTGCCAGTAGTCCCGGACTAGCGCTCGAGCAGTTCTTC.

Details on this clonotype: The junction differs from germline at one of its ends, possibly a read error. The rearrangement uses TRBV5-4 and TRBJ1-4; 9 positions match TRBD1. This CDR3 spans 14 amino acids. The germline CDR1 and CDR2 sequences are SGHNT and YYREEE (reference sequence). Here the CDR3 DNA reads TGTGCCACGAAACAGGGGGCGACTAATGAAAAACTGGTTTTT. It is translated as CATKQGATNEKLVF.

A note on this clonotype: Compared with germline, one end of the junction differs, possibly owing to a read error. This chain links TRBV6-5 with TRBJ2-2; D perhaps matches TRBD2 (5 bases). The CDR3 has 15 residues. The germline V gene has CDR1 MNHEY and CDR2 SVGAGI. CDR3 sequence (DNA): TGTGCTAGCAGTTACTTGTCGGTGGGGAGCGGGGAGCTGTTTTTT. Its protein is CASSYLSVGSGELFF.

Points on this clonotype: This CDR3 is missing its conserved last phenylalanine or tryptophan, likely due to a read error. The DNA of the CDR3 is TGTACCAGCAGCCCCCGGGACGGGGTTTTTGAGACCCAGTACATC. Residues: CTSSPRDGVFETQYI. V is TRBV11-1 and J is TRBJ2-5; D is tentatively TRBD1 or TRBD2 (5 bases each). The CDR3 loop spans 15 amino acids. Germline loops: CDR1 SGHAT, CDR2 FQDESV (reference sequence).

This clonotype is labeled medium-sized (0.01 to 0.1%). This sequence joins TRBV12-3 or TRBV12-4 and TRBJ2-1; 7 bases match TRBD1. The CDR3 contains 13 residues. The J segment lost 9 bases and the V segment lost 4 bases, leaving 6 bases of the junction unmatched. The CDR3 region has the DNA TGTGCCAGCAGTTCTACAGGGGCGGGTGAGCAGTTCTTC. Translated: CASSSTGAGEQFF.

A few counts support this clonotype. A read error is possible here, since a much larger clone lies one base away. The chain has TRBV6-1 and TRBJ2-7; D is undetermined. Germline assignment: CDR1 MNHNS and CDR2 SASEGT. Trimming cost V 11 bases and J 2 bases, with 19 bases left between them. The CDR3 sequence is 14 residues long. CDR3 coding DNA: TGTGCCGGCAATAGGGTCACCGGAACCTACGAGCAGTACTTC. Translating it yields CAGNRVTGTYEQYF.

A word on this clonotype: This CDR3 fails to terminate in the conserved phenylalanine or tryptophan, so it likely reflects a read error. The CDR3 sequence is CASRYRDSDEKLFS. In nucleotides, the CDR3 is TGTGCCAGCAGGTACCGGGACAGCGATGAAAAACTGTTTTCT. The chain has TRBV6-1 and TRBJ1-4, with TRBD1 identical over 7 bases. The V and J ends lost 6 bases and 6 bases, in that order; junction bases with no gene match: 7. The CDR3 extends over 14 amino acids. Germline CDR1 reads MNHNS; CDR2 reads SASEGT.

On this clonotype itself: This sequence may be a read error, since a much larger clone differs from it by one base. J is TRBJ2-3 and V is TRBV20-1, with 7 bases matching TRBD2. Germline V CDR1 and CDR2: DFQATT, SNEGSKA (reference sequence). The CDR3 extends over 10 amino acids. CDR3 amino acids: CSTSEEAQYF. The CDR3 DNA follows: TGCAGTACTAGCGAGGAGGCGCAGTATTTT.

This clonotype was seen once. The rearrangement links TRBV10-2 to TRBJ2-2; 7 bases agree with TRBD2. With 9 bases clipped from V and 0 bases from J, the junction kept 10 bases outside the gene matches. The V gene's germline CDR1 is WSHSY and CDR2 SAAADI. This CDR3 spans 16 amino acids. CDR3: CASCEWGGTNTGELFF. The CDR3 coding sequence is TGCGCCAGTTGTGAGTGGGGGGGGACGAACACCGGGGAGCTGTTTTTT.